The 10 T cell receptor beta chains presented below share a single source sample, sequenced in a study of T cell responses to AZD1222 COVID-19 vaccine. Assay: immunoSEQ multiplex PCR; the TCRdb copy retains only in-frame clones and omits some. Of around 110,000 clones listed, about 91% were seen once; the top ten hold roughly 1.5%. The sequencing here drew on peripheral blood, taken 28 days after the second AZD1222 dose. Receptor source: an adult who received the AZD1222 COVID-19 vaccine.

V gene TRBV27 combines with J gene TRBJ1-5, with 12 bases matching TRBD1. The CDR3 totals 18 residues. The junction had 10 bases not matched to a gene; V was cut back by 5 bases and J by 2 bases. CDR1 MNHEY and CDR2 SMNVEV come from the germline V gene (reference sequence). The chain's CDR3 is CASSRGTGGDGGNQPQHF. CDR3 bases: TGTGCCAGCAGTAGAGGGACAGGGGGCGATGGTGGCAATCAGCCCCAGCATTTT.

This clone was seen only a few times. The chain employs TRBV7-8 and TRBJ1-5; a possible D gene is TRBD1 (6 bases). Germline lookup yields CDR1 SGHVS and CDR2 FQNEAQ. The CDR3 contains 16 residues. Trimming removed 2 bases from V and 3 bases from J, with 14 bases in between. The CDR3 DNA reads TGTGCCAGCAGCTTACTGCCCGGGACACCCAATCAGCCCCAGCATTTT. This sequence encodes CASSLLPGTPNQPQHF.

The chain recombines TRBV30 with TRBJ2-2; 7 bases map to TRBD1. The CDR3 totals 14 residues. The J segment lost 4 bases and the V segment lost 5 bases, leaving 7 bases of the junction unmatched. Germline values: CDR1 GTSNPN, CDR2 SVGIG (reference sequence). CDR3 sequence (DNA): TGTGCCTGGCTAGCACAGGGGAGCACCGGGGAGCTGTTTTTT. Amino acid sequence: CAWLAQGSTGELFF.

This clone is a singleton in its sample. V usage is TRBV10-3 and J usage is TRBJ2-1, with 10 bases matching TRBD2. The CDR3 is 17 residues long. The J segment lost 6 bases and the V segment lost 9 bases, leaving 17 bases of the junction unmatched. CDR1 and CDR2 from the germline V gene are ENHRY and SYGVKD. As DNA, the CDR3 is TGTGCCATAAATGTGGCCTCTCTAGCGGGAGAGCGCAATGAGCAGTTCTTC. It encodes CAINVASLAGERNEQFF.

J is TRBJ2-1 and V is TRBV7-9, with 11 bases aligning to TRBD2. The ends lost 5 bases at V and 6 bases at J; junction bases unmatched: 6. CDR3 length equals 15 residues. Per the germline V gene, CDR1 is SEHNR and CDR2 is FQNEAQ (reference sequence). The CDR3 DNA follows: TGTGCCAGCAGCAAAGTGACTAGCGGGACCAATGAGCAGTTCTTC. Translation: CASSKVTSGTNEQFF.

In nucleotides, the CDR3 is TGTGCCTGGAAAAGTTATTTGGGGCCGGGCAATACTGAGCAGTTCTTC. Its translation is CAWKSYLGPGNTEQFF. The gene calls are TRBV30 and TRBJ2-1, with a tentative D call TRBD1 (5 bases). V was pared by 4 bases and J by 9 bases, with 25 bases between. This CDR3 contains 16 residues. In germline, CDR1 is GTSNPN, CDR2 SVGIG (reference sequence). Full variable domain (rest looked up from reference TRBV30 and TRBJ2-1): SQTIHQWPATLVQPVGSPLSLECTVEGTSNPNLYWYRQAAGRGLQLLFYSVGIGQISSEVPQNLSASRPQDRQFILSSKKLLLSDSGFYLCAWKSYLGPGNTEQFFGPGTRLTVL.

This clone was recorded only once. The V and J genes are TRBV5-1 and TRBJ1-1; no reliable D call. The germline V gene has CDR1 SGHRS and CDR2 YFSETQ. The length of the CDR3 is 13 residues. Trimming stripped 4 bases from V and 0 bases from J, with 7 bases between. DNA for the CDR3: TGCGCCAGCAGCCGCCAGTTGAACACTGAAGCTTTCTTT. This translates into CASSRQLNTEAFF.

This chain joins TRBV10-1 and TRBJ2-1, with 8 bases that match TRBD2. The trim removed 2 bases at V and 2 bases at J, leaving 5 bases unmatched. Germline V gives CDR1 WNHNN, CDR2 SYGVQD (reference sequence). CDR3 length: 16 amino acids. The CDR3 DNA reads TGCGCCAGCAGTGAGAGAGCGGGAGATGCCTACAATGAGCAGTTCTTC. Protein product: CASSERAGDAYNEQFF.

V usage is TRBV19 and J usage is TRBJ2-7; D tentatively fits TRBD1 or TRBD2 (5 bases each). With 7 bases removed from V and 2 bases from J, the gap between germline ends came to 15 bases. The CDR3 spans 14 residues. The germline V gene has CDR1 LNHDA and CDR2 SQIVND (reference sequence). The CDR3 loop is CASMRGQGAYEQYF. CDR3 bases: TGTGCCAGTATGAGAGGGCAGGGTGCCTACGAGCAGTACTTC.

V and J are TRBV10-3 and TRBJ1-2; a weak D match, TRBD1 (6 bases). The germline V gene has CDR1 ENHRY and CDR2 SYGVKD. Trimming shortened V by 10 bases and J by 4 bases, and 25 bases separated the two germline ends. The CDR3 has 16 amino acids. This chain's CDR3 is CASGTQCPPCGYGYTF. The CDR3 region has the DNA TGTGCCAGCGGGACACAGTGTCCGCCTTGTGGCTATGGCTACACCTTC.